This T cell receptor (beta chain) is from a study of cytomegalovirus exposure and HLA in healthy donors. Using immunoSEQ multiplex PCR, the repertoire was profiled, and TCRdb retains in-frame clones only, with some absent. The table has about 110,000 clones, about 85% seen once. There are 16 residues in the CDR3. The trim removed 5 bases at V and 4 bases at J, leaving 11 bases unmatched. The V gene's germline CDR1 is SGHTA and CDR2 FQGNSA. Broader study findings: The authors confirmed in vitro that three CMV-associated chains were specific for CMV antigens. Over 150 TCR beta chains were listed as cytomegalovirus-associated.

With respect to this clone: The antigen is not known.

The rearrangement links TRBV7-2 to TRBJ2-3; the match to TRBD2 covers 8 bases. This TCR derives from a woman between 18 and 29 years old in good health and CMV-seronegative. Sequencing was carried out using PBMCs. The CDR3 region has the DNA TGTGCCAGCAGCCGCCAACCGGGGGGGCGTTCAGATACGCAGTATTTT. As protein: CASSRQPGGRSDTQYF.